This T cell receptor (beta chain) was profiled in a study of long-term antiretroviral therapy in people with HIV. V lost 0 bases to trimming and J lost 0 bases, with 12 bases between them. The V gene's germline CDR1 is SGDLS and CDR2 YYNGEE. The CDR3 is 17 residues long. This was the immunoSEQ v3.0 assay at survey level. Some clones are missing from TCRdb's copy, which holds only in-frame ones; the method was immunoSEQ multiplex PCR. The table has approximately 35,000 clones, over 70% seen once. About this clone itself: Its antigen is unidentified.

Study-level results: HIV repertoires spanned narrower CDR3 length ranges than controls.

V gene TRBV9 combines with J gene TRBJ2-2; weak D call: TRBD2 (6 bases). The source of this sequence is a woman aged 45-59 years with HIV. The sequences come from unsorted PBMCs, collected 3.1 years after starting antiretroviral therapy. CDR3 amino acids: CASSVALGGTNTGELFF. The CDR3 nucleotides are TGTGCCAGCAGCGTAGCCCTCGGGGGAACGAACACCGGGGAGCTGTTTTTT.